The source of this T cell receptor (beta chain) is a study of control samples from healthy donors and cancer patients. The protocol was immunoSEQ multiplex PCR, while the TCRdb copy is restricted to in-frame clones and leaves out a portion. The table lists over 100,000 clones, about 91% of them singletons. The CDR3 is made up of 14 amino acids. The V end was cut by 5 bases, the J end by 3 bases, with 14 bases between. CDR1 and CDR2 from the germline V gene are MDHEN and SYDVKM. The chain combines TRBV28 with TRBJ2-7; TRBD1 might be the D (6 bases). The sequence derives from a woman aged 18-29 years in good health. Sequences were obtained from blood. CDR3 bases: TGTGCCAGCAGTGGGCCCGACAGGTACTACGAGCAGTACTTC. Amino acid sequence: CASSGPDRYYEQYF.